Presented here are 18 T cell receptor beta chains from one specimen sequenced in a study of blood T cell repertoires in COVID-19 (dated by TCRdb to the early 2020s). Library creation used the immunoSEQ multiplex PCR assay. The immuneACCESS repertoire file appears here via TCRdb, limited to in-frame rearrangements. These files lack a portion of the clones; in checked studies, under half of the deficit traces to unresolved V genes, and the cause of the others is not known. Across this sample there are more than 40,000 clones, with around 86% seen only once. The ten largest clonotypes hold 2.5% to 3% of the sample. Material for sequencing was peripheral blood. The receptors derive from a woman aged 80 or over with acute or convalescent COVID-19.

The rearrangement joins TRBV7-2 to TRBJ1-3; possible D gene TRBD1, 6 bases. Trimming removed 5 bases at V and 0 bases at J, with 14 bases between. CDR1 is SGHTA and CDR2 is FQGNSA in the germline V gene. This CDR3 spans 16 amino acids. The CDR3 bases are TGTGCCAGCAGCACCTGGACAGTAAGCTCTGGAAACACCATATATTTT. This encodes CASSTWTVSSGNTIYF.

V gene TRBV7-9 combines with J gene TRBJ2-1, with D possibly TRBD2 on 5 matching bases. V lost 4 bases and J lost 3, with 13 bases in between. The germline CDR1 and CDR2 sequences are SEHNR and FQNEAQ (reference sequence). The CDR3 is made up of 15 amino acids. DNA of the CDR3: TGTGCCAGCAGCTCCGAGAGAGGGAACTACAATGAGCAGTTCTTC. This sequence encodes CASSSERGNYNEQFF.

The V call is TRBV14, the J call TRBJ2-1; TRBD1 matches at 7 bases. The CDR3 is made up of 13 amino acids. The germline V gene has CDR1 SGHDN and CDR2 FVKESK. V lost 3 bases and J lost 7; bases outside the gene matches: 3. The CDR3 nucleotides read TGTGCCAGCAGCCACCTACAGGGGAATGAGCAGTTCTTC. Translated: CASSHLQGNEQFF.

V is TRBV5-1 and J is TRBJ2-4, with 7 bases lining up with TRBD1. Germline V lookup: CDR1 SGHRS, CDR2 YFSETQ. V lost 2 bases and J lost 3; bases outside the gene matches: 8. The CDR3 length is 16 residues. CDR3 in DNA: TGCGCCAGCAGCTTTGAAGGGGGCGGCGGCAAAAACATTCAGTACTTC. Translated, it gives CASSFEGGGGKNIQYF.

The J gene is TRBJ1-1, the V gene TRBV30; 7 bases map to TRBD1. J lost 4 bases, V lost 6 bases, and 11 bases had no gene match. Germline V gene sequence: CDR1 GTSNPN, CDR2 SVGIG (reference sequence). The CDR3 runs to 14 residues. CDR3 sequence: CACSRGGGFTEAFF. The CDR3, as DNA: TGTGCCTGCAGCAGAGGGGGCGGTTTCACTGAAGCTTTCTTT.

V usage is TRBV5-6 and J usage is TRBJ2-7; tentatively, D is TRBD1 (5 bases). The CDR3 runs 14 residues. Trimming took off 0 bases at V and 4 bases at J, with 11 bases between the two ends. Germline CDR1 reads SGHDT; CDR2 reads YYEEEE. As DNA, the CDR3 is TGTGCCAGCAGCTTGGAAGCAGGGTTGTACGAGCAGTACTTC. The encoded protein is CASSLEAGLYEQYF. Combining the CDR3 with reference TRBV5-6 and TRBJ2-7 gives the whole variable domain DAGVTQSPTHLIKTRGQQVTLRCSPKSGHDTVSWYQQALGQGPQFIFQYYEEEERQRGNFPDRFSGHQFPNYSSELNVNALLLGDSALYLCASSLEAGLYEQYFGPGTRLTVT.

The V gene is TRBV15, the J gene TRBJ2-2; TRBD2 aligns across 10 bases. The CDR3 length is 16 residues. Trimming took 1 base from V and 5 from J; bases not matched to a gene: 4. Germline lookup yields CDR1 LNHNV and CDR2 YYDKDF (reference sequence). This chain's CDR3 is CATSRGASGGTGELFF. The CDR3 DNA reads TGTGCCACCAGCAGAGGCGCTAGCGGGGGAACCGGGGAGCTGTTTTTT.

V and J are TRBV4-2 and TRBJ2-5; D unresolved. Germline V CDR1 and CDR2: LGHNA, YNFKEQ. CDR3 length equals 15 residues. Trimming removed 0 bases at V and 1 base at J, with 9 bases between. Here the CDR3 DNA reads TGTGCCAGCAGCCAAGAATCGCCCGGCCAAGAGACCCAGTACTTC. Its protein is CASSQESPGQETQYF.

This clone showed up just a few times. J is TRBJ2-2 and V is TRBV6-5; 9 positions agree with TRBD2. From germline, CDR1 is MNHEY and CDR2 SVGAGI. The CDR3 totals 14 residues. J lost 5 bases, V lost 10 bases, and 8 bases had no gene match. DNA for the CDR3: TGTGCCACCTCGGCGGGGGGGTTAACCGGGGAGCTGTTTTTT. Translation gives CATSAGGLTGELFF.

The chain carries TRBV4-1 and TRBJ1-2, with unresolved D. Germline lookup yields CDR1 MGHRA and CDR2 YSYEKL. The CDR3 totals 15 residues. V was cut by 1 base and J by 7 bases, with 16 bases left in between. In DNA, the CDR3 is TGCGCCAGCAGCCAAGGAGGCCGCGCTCAGAGTGGCTACACCTTC. Its translation is CASSQGGRAQSGYTF.

The DNA of the CDR3 is TGTGCCAGCAGGGGACAGTCAAGAGAAGGCTACACCTTC. Its protein is CASRGQSREGYTF. The chain recombines TRBV2 with TRBJ1-2; TRBD1 matches 7 bases. This CDR3 is 13 amino acids long. J gave up 8 bases and V 6 bases, and 9 bases lay outside the gene matches. CDR1 and CDR2 (germline): SNHLY, FYNNEI.

This clone was observed once. The chain couples TRBV4-1 to TRBJ1-2, with 7 bases lining up with TRBD1. From germline, CDR1 is MGHRA and CDR2 YSYEKL. This CDR3 region has 17 residues. Trimming at V came to 0 bases and at J to 5 bases, leaving 12 bases not matched to a gene. The CDR3 reads CASSQDTTPGQTYGYTF. Written as DNA, the CDR3 is TGCGCCAGCAGCCAAGATACCACCCCGGGACAGACTTATGGCTACACCTTC.

CDR3 coding DNA: TGTGCCAGCAGCAATGGGGACAGCTACGAGCAGTACTTC. It codes for CASSNGDSYEQYF. The chain joins TRBV5-4 to TRBJ2-7, with 7 bases lining up with TRBD1. The V segment lost 4 bases and the J segment 3 bases; nucleotides outside the gene matches: 4. The CDR3 covers 13 residues. From germline, CDR1 is SGHNT and CDR2 YYREEE (reference sequence).

This chain uses TRBV6-5 with TRBJ1-2, with D perhaps TRBD1 (5 bases). This CDR3 has 13 amino acids. Germline CDR1 and CDR2: MNHEY and SVGAGI. V was clipped by 5 bases and J by 5 bases, with 12 bases between them. In DNA form, the CDR3 reads TGTGCCAGCAGTCCCGACAGAGCATATGGCTACACCTTC. Translation: CASSPDRAYGYTF.

The rearrangement links TRBV27 to TRBJ2-3; 10 nucleotides align to TRBD2. CDR3 length: 17 amino acids. Germline CDR1 and CDR2: MNHEY and SMNVEV (reference sequence). V was pared by 6 bases and J by 5 bases, with 14 bases of the junction left unmatched. CDR3 in DNA: TGTGCCAGCAGCGAATTCGAGCGGGGGGGCGGTGGAGATACGCAGTATTTT. Residues: CASSEFERGGGGDTQYF.

V and J are TRBV5-1 and TRBJ2-7; 8 bases map to TRBD1. V lost 4 bases and J lost 7; bases outside the gene matches: 19. The germline V gene has CDR1 SGHRS and CDR2 YFSETQ. The CDR3 runs 17 residues. CDR3 residues: CASSRDRGPAMGWEQYF. Written as DNA, the CDR3 is TGCGCCAGCAGCCGCGACAGGGGACCTGCCATGGGGTGGGAGCAGTACTTC. The variable domain in full, completed from reference TRBV5-1 and TRBJ2-7, reads KAGVTQTPRYLIKTRGQQVTLSCSPISGHRSVSWYQQTPGQGLQFLFEYFSETQRNKGNFPGRFSGRQFSNSRSEMNVSTLELGDSALYLCASSRDRGPAMGWEQYFGPGTRLTVT.

V and J are TRBV2 and TRBJ1-5, with D uncertain. The CDR3 is 12 residues long. CDR1 SNHLY and CDR2 FYNNEI come from the germline V gene. Trimming shortened V by 8 bases and J by 0 bases, and 5 bases separated the two germline ends. CDR3 sequence reads: CASSTSNQPQHF. CDR3 sequence (DNA): TGTGCCAGCTCTACTAGCAATCAGCCCCAGCATTTT.

This sequence joins TRBV11-3 and TRBJ2-1, with 7 bases identical to TRBD2. The CDR3 spans 15 residues. V was pared by 5 bases and J by 7 bases, with 11 bases of the junction left unmatched. Germline V CDR1 and CDR2: SGHNT, YENEEA. This chain's CDR3 is CASSKSGAGGNEQFF. The CDR3 region has the DNA TGTGCCAGCAGCAAGTCCGGGGCCGGGGGGAATGAGCAGTTCTTC.